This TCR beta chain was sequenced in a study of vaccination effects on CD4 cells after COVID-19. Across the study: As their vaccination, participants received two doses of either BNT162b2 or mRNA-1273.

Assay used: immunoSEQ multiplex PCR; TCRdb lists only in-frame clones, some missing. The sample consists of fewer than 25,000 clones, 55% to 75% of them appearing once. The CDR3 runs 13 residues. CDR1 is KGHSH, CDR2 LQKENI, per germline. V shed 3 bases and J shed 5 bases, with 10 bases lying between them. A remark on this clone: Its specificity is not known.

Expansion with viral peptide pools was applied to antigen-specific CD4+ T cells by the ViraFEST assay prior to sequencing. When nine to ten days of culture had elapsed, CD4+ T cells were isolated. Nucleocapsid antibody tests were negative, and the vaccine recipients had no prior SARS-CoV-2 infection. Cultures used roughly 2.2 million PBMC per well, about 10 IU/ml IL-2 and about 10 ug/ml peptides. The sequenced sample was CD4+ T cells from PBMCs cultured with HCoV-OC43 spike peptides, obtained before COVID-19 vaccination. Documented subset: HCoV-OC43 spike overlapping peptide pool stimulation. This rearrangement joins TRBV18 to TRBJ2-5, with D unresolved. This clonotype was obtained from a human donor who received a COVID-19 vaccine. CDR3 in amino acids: CASSPLQTETQYF. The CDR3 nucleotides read TGTGCCAGCTCACCTTTGCAGACCGAGACCCAGTACTTC.